The TCR beta chain under discussion was sequenced for a study of T cells in Graves' hyperthyroidism and ophthalmopathy. Ten or more counts support this clonotype. V lost 5 bases and J lost 3; bases outside the gene matches: 7. The germline CDR1 and CDR2 sequences are MNHEY and SVGEGT. The CDR3 sequence is 15 residues long. The source material, RNA transcripts, was used to amplify TCR beta CDR3 regions. The primer set for the first-round RT-PCR of the TCR CDR3 was HTBI. TCRdb reprocessed the multiplex PCR reads via MiXCR and lists one record per CDR3 protein. This table holds 500,000 to 800,000 distinct CDR3 sequences, roughly 15% found once.

Sequencing input: blood. The chain uses TRBV6-2 or TRBV6-3 and TRBJ1-5, with 7 positions matching TRBD1. The clonotype comes from a woman between 45 and 65 years old with Graves' ophthalmopathy. This CDR3 reads CASSDGQAFNQPQHF. The CDR3 region has the DNA TGTGCCAGCAGTGACGGACAGGCGTTCAATCAGCCCCAGCATTTT.